These 28 T cell receptor beta chains were all obtained from the same sample, sequenced in a study of prognosis after radiotherapy for stage I lung cancer. Genomic DNA served as the source from which two-round multiplex PCR generated TCR beta CDR3 amplicons. TRBV and TRBJ genes each had their own specific primers in first-round PCR. MiXCR, run by TCRdb on the multiplex PCR reads, gives a single entry per CDR3 protein. The sample has tens of thousands of distinct CDR3 sequences, about 35% seen once. Sample: PBMCs, taken before or after stereotactic body radiation therapy (not recorded which). These TCRs come from a donor of 50 years or more with non-small cell lung cancer.

This clonotype came up many times. V usage is TRBV11-2 and J usage is TRBJ2-7; TRBD1 aligns across 9 bases. The trim removed 6 bases at V and 4 bases at J, leaving 4 bases unmatched. Germline assignment: CDR1 SGHAT and CDR2 FQNNGV. CDR3 size: 13 residues. This CDR3 reads CASRKTGGYEQYF. For the CDR3, the DNA is TGTGCCAGCAGAAAGACAGGGGGATACGAGCAGTACTTC.

In its sample, this clonotype was seen many times. DNA of the CDR3: TGTGCCAGCAGTTACGACGGGGATCGAGGCGGGGAGCTGTTTTTT. Amino acid sequence: CASSYDGDRGGELFF. The chain is built from TRBV6-2 or TRBV6-3 and TRBJ2-2; maybe TRBD2 (5 bases). Germline CDR1 MNHEY, CDR2 SVGEGT. V was clipped by 2 bases and J by 7 bases, with 14 bases between them. This CDR3 has 15 residues.

V is TRBV30 and J is TRBJ1-2; no clear D gene. Trimming removed 6 bases at V and 10 bases at J, with 15 bases between. The CDR3 spans 11 residues. Per germline, CDR1 GTSNPN and CDR2 SVGIG (reference sequence). The CDR3 sequence: CACRLYHVYTF. DNA for the CDR3: TGTGCCTGCCGTTTATACCATGTCTACACCTTC.

This clonotype was detected only once. Its ends do not fully match the called genes, so a read error is possible. V usage is TRBV6-1 and J usage is TRBJ2-1; 7 bases agree with TRBD1. Germline lookup yields CDR1 MNHNS and CDR2 SASEGT. There are 15 residues in the CDR3. The CDR3 reads CASTILRQGLNEKLF. CDR3 in DNA: TGTGCCAGCACTATTCTTAGACAGGGCCTCAATGAGAAGTTATTC.

There are many counts of this clonotype. The V and J genes are TRBV30 and TRBJ1-4; no clear D gene. The CDR3 loop spans 10 amino acids. CDR1 GTSNPN and CDR2 SVGIG come from the germline V gene (reference sequence). The CDR3 DNA reads TGTGGGGTATATGATGAAAAACTGTTTTTT. Protein product: CGVYDEKLFF. Looking up the rest from reference TRBV30 and TRBJ1-4 gives the full variable domain: SQTIHQWPATLVQPVGSPLSLECTVEGTSNPNLYWYRQAAGRGLQLLFYSVGIGQISSEVPQNLSASRPQDRQFILSSKKLLLSDSGFYLCGVYDEKLFFGSGTQLSVL.

This rearrangement joins TRBV5-4 to TRBJ1-1; no clear D gene. V was shortened by 3 bases and J by 0 bases, with 9 bases between the two germline ends. Germline lookup yields CDR1 SGHNT and CDR2 YYREEE (reference sequence). This CDR3 has 14 amino acids. In nucleotides, the CDR3 is TGTGCCAGCAGCTCTGGGCAGTTGAACACTGAAGCTTTCTTT. It specifies CASSSGQLNTEAFF.

Relative to its sample, this clonotype is medium-sized. The V and J genes are TRBV11-2 and TRBJ2-7; weak D call: TRBD2 (6 bases). The V end lost 3 bases, the J end lost 6 bases, and 21 bases lay between the germline ends. Germline loops: CDR1 SGHAT, CDR2 FQNNGV. The CDR3 totals 16 residues. CDR3 bases: TGTGCCAGCAGCTTTGGGCATTATAGCGGTGTGAGCGAGCAGTACTTC. This gives the protein CASSFGHYSGVSEQYF.

The count of this clonotype is one. A read error is possible here, since a much larger clone lies one base away. This sequence joins TRBV29-1 and TRBJ2-3; D gene ambiguous. In germline, CDR1 is SQVTM, CDR2 ANQGSEA. This CDR3 is built from 11 residues. V lost 7 bases and J lost 6, with 11 bases in between. The CDR3 bases are TGCAGCGGCTGGCCCTGGGATACGCAGTATTTT. It is translated as CSGWPWDTQYF.

This clonotype was counted at least ten times. The chain has TRBV6-2 or TRBV6-3 and TRBJ2-7; D ambiguous. V lost 5 bases to trimming and J lost 7 bases, with 12 bases between them. CDR1 is MNHEY and CDR2 is SVGEGT in the germline V gene. This CDR3 has 12 amino acids. The CDR3 here is CASSEAYPEQYF. The CDR3 DNA is TGTGCCAGCAGTGAAGCGTACCCAGAGCAGTACTTC.

This clonotype was detected many times. CDR3 in amino acids: CAWSVGGSSYEQYF. As DNA, the CDR3 is TGTGCCTGGAGTGTAGGCGGGTCCTCCTACGAGCAGTACTTC. This rearrangement joins TRBV30 to TRBJ2-7, with a possible D match to TRBD2 (5 bases). There are 14 residues in the CDR3. Trimming cost V 0 bases and J 0 bases, with 9 bases left between them. Germline assignment: CDR1 GTSNPN and CDR2 SVGIG (reference sequence).

This clonotype was recorded a few times. The V call is TRBV10-3, the J call TRBJ1-5; 7 nucleotides align to TRBD1. The V segment lost 2 bases and the J segment 5 bases; nucleotides outside the gene matches: 6. Germline assignment: CDR1 ENHRY and CDR2 SYGVKD. The CDR3 is 15 amino acids. The CDR3 region has the DNA TGTGCCATCAGTGAGATTGACAGGGACGATCAGCCCCAGCATTTT. Translated: CAISEIDRDDQPQHF.

This clonotype showed up many times. The gene calls are TRBV28 and TRBJ2-6; D possibly matches TRBD1 or TRBD2 (5 bases each). V dropped 5 bases and J dropped 4 bases, with 12 bases sitting between them. CDR1 and CDR2 (germline): MDHEN, SYDVKM. This CDR3 has 15 residues. CDR3 coding DNA: TGTGCCAGCAGTCCCGCCGGGACCGGGGCCAACGTCCTGACTTTC. Its protein is CASSPAGTGANVLTF.

This clonotype has a count of ten or more. Germline is not matched at one junction end, which may reflect a read error. V is TRBV4-3 and J is TRBJ1-2; D is ambiguous. Germline V gene sequence: CDR1 LGHNA, CDR2 YSLEER. CDR3 length: 14 residues. The CDR3 coding sequence is TGTGCCAGCATGAAGACCGGGGAGAACTATGGCTACACCTTC. Translating it yields CASMKTGENYGYTF.

This clonotype was observed many times. The gene calls are TRBV5-4 and TRBJ2-1; 7 nucleotides agree with TRBD1. This CDR3 contains 15 residues. Germline CDR1 reads SGHNT; CDR2 reads YYREEE (reference sequence). The J segment lost 5 bases and the V segment lost 2 bases, leaving 7 bases of the junction unmatched. CDR3 in DNA: TGTGCCAGCAGCTTAGGACAGGCTCCTAACAATGAGCAGTTCTTC. This sequence encodes CASSLGQAPNNEQFF.

This clonotype was detected ten times or more. J is TRBJ2-3 and V is TRBV6-1, with D unresolved. This CDR3 contains 18 residues. CDR1 and CDR2 from the germline V gene are MNHNS and SASEGT. Trimming took off 3 bases at V and 2 bases at J, with 21 bases between the two ends. DNA of the CDR3: TGTGCCAGCAGTGATAGCCCCCTCGGGCGGCCACACACAGATACGCAGTATTTT. Its protein product is CASSDSPLGRPHTDTQYF.

On this clonotype: A much larger clone is a single base away; this may be a read error. The rearrangement joins TRBV5-1 to TRBJ2-3, with D unclear. Looked up from germline, CDR1 is SGHRS and CDR2 is YFSETQ. The CDR3 runs to 13 residues. V was shortened by 5 bases and J by 2 bases, with 9 bases between the two germline ends. The CDR3 nucleotides are TGCGCCAGCAGAGGGCTAGACACAGATACGCAGTATTTT. Protein sequence: CASRGLDTDTQYF.

Note on this clonotype: Given a much more abundant clone one base away, this may be a read error. The rearrangement uses TRBV6-1 and TRBJ2-1, with 8 bases matching TRBD2. J lost 0 bases, V lost 7 bases, and 5 bases had no gene match. CDR1 and CDR2 (germline): MNHNS, SASEGT. The CDR3 contains 15 residues. This chain's CDR3 is CASKFGRASYNEQFF. As DNA, the CDR3 is TGTGCCAGCAAATTCGGGAGGGCCTCCTACAATGAGCAGTTCTTC.

This clonotype was detected ten times or more. The chain joins TRBV20-1 to TRBJ1-5; TRBD1 aligns across 7 bases. Germline-derived CDR1 and CDR2 are DFQATT and SNEGSKA (reference sequence). V dropped 6 bases and J dropped 2; count of bases not matched to a gene: 7. This CDR3 comprises 14 residues. The CDR3 bases are TGCAGTGCGCATACAGGGGCGGGCAATCAGCCCCAGCATTTT. Residues: CSAHTGAGNQPQHF.

The chain couples TRBV4-2 to TRBJ2-7; 8 bases are shared with TRBD1. Germline CDR1 LGHNA, CDR2 YNFKEQ. The CDR3 runs 16 residues. V shed 2 bases, J shed 2 bases, and the junction held 8 bases outside the gene matches. CDR3 nucleotides: TGTGCCAGCAGCCAATCCCCGGGACAGGTCACCTACGAGCAGTACTTC. Protein product: CASSQSPGQVTYEQYF.

Turning to this clonotype: A read error may be the cause here, since a much bigger clone is one base away. The V call is TRBV9, the J call TRBJ2-7; weak D call: TRBD1 (6 bases). The CDR3 extends over 14 amino acids. Germline values: CDR1 SGDLS, CDR2 YYNGEE. Here the CDR3 DNA reads TGTACCAGCAGCGTGGGCCAGGGGACCTCCGAGCAGTACTTC. Amino acids: CTSSVGQGTSEQYF.

This clonotype was detected many times. V gene TRBV7-3 combines with J gene TRBJ1-1; weak D call: TRBD1 (6 bases). Per germline, CDR1 SGHTA and CDR2 FQGTGA. V dropped 0 bases and J dropped 4 bases, with 12 bases sitting between them. The CDR3 runs 15 residues. The CDR3 spells CASSLTGVTGTEAFF. The CDR3 bases are TGTGCCAGCAGCTTAACTGGGGTGACAGGCACTGAAGCTTTCTTT.

The CDR3 sequence: CASSLERGLAGFTGELFF. The CDR3 bases are TGTGCCAGCAGTTTAGAGAGAGGGCTAGCGGGATTCACCGGGGAGCTGTTTTTT. The chain recombines TRBV27 with TRBJ2-2, with 9 bases that match TRBD2. The ends lost 2 bases at V and 4 bases at J; junction bases unmatched: 11. CDR1 and CDR2 from the germline V gene are MNHEY and SMNVEV (reference sequence). The CDR3 loop spans 18 amino acids.

This clonotype was observed at least ten times. The chain joins TRBV5-1 to TRBJ2-7; 12 nucleotides line up with TRBD1. In germline, CDR1 is SGHRS, CDR2 YFSETQ. V dropped 4 bases and J dropped 5; count of bases not matched to a gene: 7. The CDR3 contains 15 residues. CDR3 amino acids: CASSPRGQGAHEQYF. In nucleotides, the CDR3 is TGCGCCAGCAGCCCCAGGGGACAGGGGGCCCACGAGCAGTACTTC. Supplemented by reference TRBV5-1 and TRBJ2-7, the full variable domain reads KAGVTQTPRYLIKTRGQQVTLSCSPISGHRSVSWYQQTPGQGLQFLFEYFSETQRNKGNFPGRFSGRQFSNSRSEMNVSTLELGDSALYLCASSPRGQGAHEQYFGPGTRLTVT.

This clonotype was counted ten times or more. The chain employs TRBV6-1 and TRBJ1-1, with a possible D match to TRBD1 (5 bases). This CDR3 is 13 amino acids long. Germline V gene data show CDR1 as MNHNS and CDR2 as SASEGT. Trimming took off 5 bases at V and 6 bases at J, with 13 bases between the two ends. The CDR3 sequence is CASSHGGVSEAFF. The CDR3 nucleotides read TGTGCCAGCAGTCACGGGGGGGTATCTGAAGCTTTCTTT.

This clonotype was recorded many times. This chain uses TRBV7-3 with TRBJ2-7, with TRBD2 matching over 8 bases. Trimming removed 1 base from V and 7 bases from J; junction bases left unmatched: 9. The CDR3 length is 15 residues. The V gene's germline CDR1 is SGHTA and CDR2 FQGTGA. CDR3 DNA: TGTGCCAGCAGCTTAAGGGCCAGCGGGAGTGAAGAGCAGTACTTC. As protein: CASSLRASGSEEQYF.

This clonotype was seen ten or more times. The V call is TRBV5-4, the J call TRBJ2-2, with 7 positions matching TRBD2. Germline CDR1 reads SGHNT; CDR2 reads YYREEE (reference sequence). This CDR3 contains 15 residues. Trimming removed 4 bases from V and 0 bases from J; junction bases left unmatched: 3. The CDR3 loop reads CASSSTSANTGELFF. The CDR3 nucleotides are TGTGCCAGCAGCAGTACTAGCGCGAACACCGGGGAGCTGTTTTTT.

Ten or more counts support this clonotype. This chain links TRBV6-1 with TRBJ1-1; TRBD1 agrees at 7 bases. J was trimmed by 3 bases and V by 6 bases; bases with no gene match: 4. This CDR3 is 13 amino acids long. Germline V gene sequence: CDR1 MNHNS, CDR2 SASEGT. CDR3 DNA: TGTGCCAGCAGGCGACAGGGCGACACTGAAGCTTTCTTT. Its translation is CASRRQGDTEAFF.

This clonotype was counted at least ten times. J is TRBJ1-6 and V is TRBV28, with a possible D match to TRBD1 (5 bases). The CDR3 loop spans 16 amino acids. In germline, CDR1 is MDHEN, CDR2 SYDVKM. Trimming removed 7 bases from V and 7 bases from J, with 20 bases in between. This CDR3 reads CASTEPRGVGNSPLHF. CDR3 sequence (DNA): TGTGCCAGCACCGAACCTAGGGGTGTTGGGAATTCACCCCTCCACTTT.